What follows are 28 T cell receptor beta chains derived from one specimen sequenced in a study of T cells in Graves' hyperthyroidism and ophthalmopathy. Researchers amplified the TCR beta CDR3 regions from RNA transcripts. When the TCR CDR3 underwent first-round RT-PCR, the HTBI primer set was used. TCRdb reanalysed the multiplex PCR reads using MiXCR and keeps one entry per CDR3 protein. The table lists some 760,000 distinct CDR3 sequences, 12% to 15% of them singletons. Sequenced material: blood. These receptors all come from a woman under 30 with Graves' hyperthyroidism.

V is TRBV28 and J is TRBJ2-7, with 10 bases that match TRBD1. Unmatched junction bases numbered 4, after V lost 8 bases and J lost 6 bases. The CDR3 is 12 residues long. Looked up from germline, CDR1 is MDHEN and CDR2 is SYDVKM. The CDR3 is CASATGGREQYF. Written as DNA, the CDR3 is TGTGCCAGCGCGACAGGGGGCCGCGAGCAGTACTTC. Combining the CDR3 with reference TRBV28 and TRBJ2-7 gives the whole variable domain DVKVTQSSRYLVKRTGEKVFLECVQDMDHENMFWYRQDPGLGLRLIYFSYDVKMKEKGDIPEGYSVSREKKERFSLILESASTNQTSMYLCASATGGREQYFGPGTRLTVT.

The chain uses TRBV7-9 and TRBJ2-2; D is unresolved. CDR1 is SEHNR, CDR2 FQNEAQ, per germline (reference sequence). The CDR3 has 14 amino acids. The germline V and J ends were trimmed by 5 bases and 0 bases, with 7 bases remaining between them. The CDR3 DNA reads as TGTGCCAGCAGCGAAACTACGAACACCGGGGAGCTGTTTTTT. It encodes CASSETTNTGELFF.

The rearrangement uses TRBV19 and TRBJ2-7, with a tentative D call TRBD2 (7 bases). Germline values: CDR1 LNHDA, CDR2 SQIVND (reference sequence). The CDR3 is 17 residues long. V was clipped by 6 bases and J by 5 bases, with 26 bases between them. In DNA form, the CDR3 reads TGTGCCAGTAGATTGACGGGGCTAGGGGGGGCTCAGAACGAGCAGTACTTC. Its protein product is CASRLTGLGGAQNEQYF.

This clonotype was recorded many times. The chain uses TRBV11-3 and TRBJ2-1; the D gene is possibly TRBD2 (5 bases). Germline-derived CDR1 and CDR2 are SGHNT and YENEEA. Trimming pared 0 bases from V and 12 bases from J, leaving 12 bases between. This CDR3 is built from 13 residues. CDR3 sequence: CASSLDRQRRQFF. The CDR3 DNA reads TGTGCCAGCAGCTTAGATCGCCAGCGGCGGCAGTTCTTC.

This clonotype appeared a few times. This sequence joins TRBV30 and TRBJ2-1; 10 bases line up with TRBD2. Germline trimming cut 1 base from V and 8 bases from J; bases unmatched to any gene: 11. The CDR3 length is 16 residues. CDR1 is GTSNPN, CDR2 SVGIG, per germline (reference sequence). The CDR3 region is CAWSDYSSGSRYEQFF. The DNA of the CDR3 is TGTGCCTGGAGTGACTATTCTAGCGGGAGTCGGTATGAGCAGTTCTTC. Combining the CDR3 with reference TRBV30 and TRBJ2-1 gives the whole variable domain SQTIHQWPATLVQPVGSPLSLECTVEGTSNPNLYWYRQAAGRGLQLLFYSVGIGQISSEVPQNLSASRPQDRQFILSSKKLLLSDSGFYLCAWSDYSSGSRYEQFFGPGTRLTVL.

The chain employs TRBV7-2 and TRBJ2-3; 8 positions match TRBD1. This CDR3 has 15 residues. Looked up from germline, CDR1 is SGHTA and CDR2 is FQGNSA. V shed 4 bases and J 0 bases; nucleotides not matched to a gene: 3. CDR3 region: CASSYRGSSTDTQYF. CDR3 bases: TGTGCCAGCAGCTACAGGGGGTCGAGCACAGATACGCAGTATTTT.

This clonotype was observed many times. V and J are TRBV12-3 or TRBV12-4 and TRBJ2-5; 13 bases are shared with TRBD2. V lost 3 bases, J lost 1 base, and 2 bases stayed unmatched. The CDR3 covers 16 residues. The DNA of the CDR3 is TGTGCCAGCAGTTTGACTAGCGGGAGGACCCAAGAGACCCAGTACTTC. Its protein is CASSLTSGRTQETQYF.

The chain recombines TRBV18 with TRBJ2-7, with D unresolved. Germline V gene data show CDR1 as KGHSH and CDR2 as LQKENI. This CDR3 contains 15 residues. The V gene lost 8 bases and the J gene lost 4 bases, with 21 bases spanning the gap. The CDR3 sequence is CASLPAAPKPYEQYF. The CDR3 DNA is TGTGCCAGCCTCCCGGCGGCACCCAAACCTTACGAGCAGTACTTC.

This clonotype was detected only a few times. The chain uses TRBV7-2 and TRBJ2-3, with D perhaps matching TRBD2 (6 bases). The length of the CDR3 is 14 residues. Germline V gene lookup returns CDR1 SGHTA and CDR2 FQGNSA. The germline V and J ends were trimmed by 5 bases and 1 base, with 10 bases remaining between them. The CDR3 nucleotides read TGTGCCAGCAGCCAACGGAGGGGCACAGATACGCAGTATTTT. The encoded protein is CASSQRRGTDTQYF.

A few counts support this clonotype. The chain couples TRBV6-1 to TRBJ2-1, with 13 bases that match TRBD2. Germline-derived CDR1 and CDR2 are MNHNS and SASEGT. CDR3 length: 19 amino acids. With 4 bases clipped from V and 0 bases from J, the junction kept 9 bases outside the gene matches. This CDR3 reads CASSVWTSGRKSSYNEQFF. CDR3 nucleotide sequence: TGTGCCAGCAGTGTCTGGACTAGCGGGAGAAAAAGCTCCTACAATGAGCAGTTCTTC.

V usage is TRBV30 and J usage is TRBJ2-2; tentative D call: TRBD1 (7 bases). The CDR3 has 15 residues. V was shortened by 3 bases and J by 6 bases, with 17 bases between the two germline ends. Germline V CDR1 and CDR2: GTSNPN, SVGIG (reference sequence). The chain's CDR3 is CAWSRGAGSAGELFF. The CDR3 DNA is TGTGCCTGGAGCAGGGGGGCGGGATCGGCCGGGGAGCTGTTTTTT.

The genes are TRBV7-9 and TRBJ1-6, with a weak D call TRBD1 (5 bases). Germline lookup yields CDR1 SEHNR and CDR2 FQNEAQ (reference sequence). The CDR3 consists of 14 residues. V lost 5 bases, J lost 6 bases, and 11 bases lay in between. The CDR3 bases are TGTGCCAGCAGCCTGGCCCAGGGTAATTCACCCCTCCACTTT. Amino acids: CASSLAQGNSPLHF.

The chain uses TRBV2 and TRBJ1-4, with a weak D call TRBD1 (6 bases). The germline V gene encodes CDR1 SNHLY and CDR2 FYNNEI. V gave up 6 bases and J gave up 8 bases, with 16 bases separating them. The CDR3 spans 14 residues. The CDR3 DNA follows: TGTGCCAGCAGGCCCCCGACAGGACGGGAAAAACTGTTTTTT. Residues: CASRPPTGREKLFF.

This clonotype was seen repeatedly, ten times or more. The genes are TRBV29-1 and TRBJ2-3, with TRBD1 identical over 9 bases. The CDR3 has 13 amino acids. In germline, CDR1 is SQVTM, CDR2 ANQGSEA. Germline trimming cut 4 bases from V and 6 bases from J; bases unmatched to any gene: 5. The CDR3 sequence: CSVVNRGPDTQYF. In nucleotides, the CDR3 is TGCAGCGTTGTTAACAGGGGGCCCGATACGCAGTATTTT.

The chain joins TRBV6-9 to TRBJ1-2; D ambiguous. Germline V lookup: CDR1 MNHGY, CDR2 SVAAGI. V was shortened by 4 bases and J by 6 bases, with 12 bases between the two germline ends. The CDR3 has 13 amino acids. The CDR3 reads CASSSGIGDGYTF. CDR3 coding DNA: TGTGCCAGCAGTTCGGGGATCGGGGATGGCTACACCTTC.

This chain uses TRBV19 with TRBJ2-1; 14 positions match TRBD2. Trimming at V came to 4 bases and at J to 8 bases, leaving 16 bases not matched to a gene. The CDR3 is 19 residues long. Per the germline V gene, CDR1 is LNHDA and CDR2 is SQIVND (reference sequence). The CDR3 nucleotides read TGTGCCAGTAGTACAGTCAGGACTAGCGGGGGGAACCGGCTCCATGAGCAGTTCTTC. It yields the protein CASSTVRTSGGNRLHEQFF. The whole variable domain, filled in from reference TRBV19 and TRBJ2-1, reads DGGITQSPKYLFRKEGQNVTLSCEQNLNHDAMYWYRQDPGQGLRLIYYSQIVNDFQKGDIAEGYSVSREKKESFPLTVTSAQKNPTAFYLCASSTVRTSGGNRLHEQFFGPGTRLTVL.

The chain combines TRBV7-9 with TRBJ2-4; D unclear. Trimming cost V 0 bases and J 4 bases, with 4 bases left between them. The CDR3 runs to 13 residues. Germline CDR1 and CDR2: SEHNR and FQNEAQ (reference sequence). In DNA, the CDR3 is TGTGCCAGCAGCTTAGCACAGAAAAACATTCAGTACTTC. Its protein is CASSLAQKNIQYF.

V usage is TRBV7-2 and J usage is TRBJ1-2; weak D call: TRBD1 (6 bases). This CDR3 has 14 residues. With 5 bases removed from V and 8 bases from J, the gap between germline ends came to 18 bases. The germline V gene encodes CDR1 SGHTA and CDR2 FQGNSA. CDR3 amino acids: CASSPNRAGRGYTF. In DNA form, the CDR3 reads TGTGCCAGCAGCCCAAACAGGGCCGGGCGAGGCTACACCTTC.

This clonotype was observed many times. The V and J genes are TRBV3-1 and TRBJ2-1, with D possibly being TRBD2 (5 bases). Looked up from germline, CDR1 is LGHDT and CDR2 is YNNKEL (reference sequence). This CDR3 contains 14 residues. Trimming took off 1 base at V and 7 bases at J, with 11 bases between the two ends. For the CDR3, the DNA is TGTGCCAGCAGCCAAGTGGCGGGTTGGAATGAGCAGTTCTTC. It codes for CASSQVAGWNEQFF.

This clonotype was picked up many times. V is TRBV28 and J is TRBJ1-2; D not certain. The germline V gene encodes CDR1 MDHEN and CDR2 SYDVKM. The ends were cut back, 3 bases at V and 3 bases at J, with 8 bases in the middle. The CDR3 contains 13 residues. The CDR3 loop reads CASSFLGYYGYTF. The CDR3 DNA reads TGTGCCAGCAGTTTCCTGGGATACTATGGCTACACCTTC.

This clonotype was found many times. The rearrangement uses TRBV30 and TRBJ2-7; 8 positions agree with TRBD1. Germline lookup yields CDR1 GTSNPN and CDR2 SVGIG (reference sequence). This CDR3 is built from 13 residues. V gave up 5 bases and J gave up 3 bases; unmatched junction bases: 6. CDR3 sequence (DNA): TGTGCCTGGGAAAGGGACAGGTACTACGAGCAGTACTTC. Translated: CAWERDRYYEQYF.

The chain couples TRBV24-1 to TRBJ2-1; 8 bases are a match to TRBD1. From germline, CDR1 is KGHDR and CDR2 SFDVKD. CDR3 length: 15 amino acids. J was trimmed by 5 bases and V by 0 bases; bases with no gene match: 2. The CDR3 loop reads CATSDLGTGNNEQFF. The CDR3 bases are TGTGCCACCAGTGATTTGGGGACAGGAAACAATGAGCAGTTCTTC.

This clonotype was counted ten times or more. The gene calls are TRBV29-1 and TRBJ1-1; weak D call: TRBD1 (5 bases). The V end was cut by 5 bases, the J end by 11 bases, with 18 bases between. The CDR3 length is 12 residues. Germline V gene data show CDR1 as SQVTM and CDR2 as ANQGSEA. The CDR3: CSVWGNRREAFF. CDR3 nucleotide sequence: TGCAGCGTTTGGGGGAACCGACGAGAGGCTTTCTTT.

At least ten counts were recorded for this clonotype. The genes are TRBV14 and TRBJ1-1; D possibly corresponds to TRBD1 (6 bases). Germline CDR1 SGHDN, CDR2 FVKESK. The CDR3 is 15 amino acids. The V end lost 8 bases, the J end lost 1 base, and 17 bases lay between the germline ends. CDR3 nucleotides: TGTGCCAGCTCCCCCAGGGGATGGGAGAACACTGAAGCTTTCTTT. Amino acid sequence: CASSPRGWENTEAFF.

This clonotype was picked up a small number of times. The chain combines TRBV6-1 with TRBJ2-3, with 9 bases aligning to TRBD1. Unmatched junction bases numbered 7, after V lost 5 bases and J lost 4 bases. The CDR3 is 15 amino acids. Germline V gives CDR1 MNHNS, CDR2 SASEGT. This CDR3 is CASSSPGTGPDTQYF. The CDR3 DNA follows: TGTGCCAGCAGTTCCCCCGGGACAGGGCCAGATACGCAGTATTTT.

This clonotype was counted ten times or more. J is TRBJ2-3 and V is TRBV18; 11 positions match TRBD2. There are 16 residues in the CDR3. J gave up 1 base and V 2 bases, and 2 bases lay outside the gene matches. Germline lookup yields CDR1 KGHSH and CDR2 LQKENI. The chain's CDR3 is CASSPEGLAGTDTQYF. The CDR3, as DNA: TGTGCCAGCTCACCAGAGGGACTAGCGGGCACAGATACGCAGTATTTT.

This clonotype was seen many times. The CDR3 loop is CASSAGWGTEAFF. The CDR3 DNA sequence: TGTGCCAGCAGCGCAGGGTGGGGCACTGAAGCTTTCTTT. This sequence joins TRBV12-3 or TRBV12-4 and TRBJ1-1; TRBD1 is a possible D gene (5 bases). This CDR3 has 13 amino acids. V lost 6 bases to trimming and J lost 4 bases, with 12 bases between them.

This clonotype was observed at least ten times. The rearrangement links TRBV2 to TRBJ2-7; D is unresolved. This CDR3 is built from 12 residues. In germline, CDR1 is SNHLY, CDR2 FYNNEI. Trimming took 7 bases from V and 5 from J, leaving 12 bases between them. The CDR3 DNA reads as TGTGCCAGCAAGGGTCAGTTCAACGAGCAGTACTTC. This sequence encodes CASKGQFNEQYF.